The 17 T cell receptor beta chains below come from one sample, sequenced in a study of shared clonotypes between healthy human individuals. This table comes from immunoSEQ multiplex PCR, and its TCRdb copy is limited to in-frame clones, with some not included. The sample lists 400,000 to 500,000 clones; roughly 85% were seen once. Material: PBMCs. The receptor set was obtained from a woman aged 40 to 55 in good health. Some clones in this sample may be carry-over from other donors' samples.

This clone has a handful of counts. The J gene is TRBJ1-1, the V gene TRBV10-3; D possibly corresponds to TRBD1 (5 bases). V lost 3 bases and J 4 bases, leaving 9 bases between the germline ends. The germline V gene has CDR1 ENHRY and CDR2 SYGVKD. The CDR3 is 13 amino acids. The chain's CDR3 is CAISESGGTEAFF. DNA of the CDR3: TGTGCCATCAGTGAATCCGGGGGCACTGAAGCTTTCTTT.

This chain joins TRBV11-2 and TRBJ2-1, with 9 bases aligning to TRBD2. V shed 4 bases, J shed 12 bases, and the junction held 7 bases outside the gene matches. The germline gives CDR1 SGHAT, CDR2 FQNNGV. This CDR3 spans 13 amino acids. CDR3 amino acids: CASSYPLLAGQFF. CDR3 in DNA: TGTGCCAGCAGCTATCCTCTACTAGCGGGGCAGTTCTTC.

V gene TRBV5-6 combines with J gene TRBJ2-7; tentative D call: TRBD1 (6 bases). Germline lookup yields CDR1 SGHDT and CDR2 YYEEEE. V was cut by 1 base and J by 6 bases, with 14 bases left in between. CDR3 length: 14 amino acids. CDR3 in DNA: TGTGCCAGCAGCTTGTTCCCTGGGGGCCTCGAGCAGTACTTC. It yields the protein CASSLFPGGLEQYF.

This chain connects TRBV7-9 to TRBJ2-5; 8 bases fit TRBD2. V lost 5 bases to trimming and J lost 7 bases; unmatched junction nucleotides: 12. The CDR3 has 15 residues. The germline V gene has CDR1 SEHNR and CDR2 FQNEAQ (reference sequence). The chain's CDR3 is CASSQLAELRGTQYF. CDR3 nucleotides: TGTGCCAGCAGCCAACTAGCGGAACTAAGAGGGACCCAGTACTTC.

This clone appeared once. J is TRBJ2-7 and V is TRBV27, with a possible D match to TRBD1 (6 bases). V was cut by 0 bases and J by 3 bases, with 12 bases left in between. The CDR3 has 15 residues. Germline V lookup: CDR1 MNHEY, CDR2 SMNVEV (reference sequence). CDR3 region: CASSLSYREYYEQYF. DNA of the CDR3: TGTGCCAGCAGTTTATCATACAGGGAGTACTACGAGCAGTACTTC.

The CDR3 loop reads CASSISGLAGVEQYF. CDR3 nucleotides: TGTGCCAGTAGTATTTCTGGACTAGCGGGAGTCGAGCAGTACTTC. The rearrangement joins TRBV19 to TRBJ2-7; TRBD2 matches 13 bases. The CDR3 is 15 residues long. Germline V gene sequence: CDR1 LNHDA, CDR2 SQIVND (reference sequence). J gave up 6 bases and V 3 bases, and 5 bases lay outside the gene matches. Full variable domain (remainder filled in from reference TRBV19 and TRBJ2-7): DGGITQSPKYLFRKEGQNVTLSCEQNLNHDAMYWYRQDPGQGLRLIYYSQIVNDFQKGDIAEGYSVSREKKESFPLTVTSAQKNPTAFYLCASSISGLAGVEQYFGPGTRLTVT.

The chain couples TRBV11-2 to TRBJ2-7, with D tentatively TRBD2 (5 bases). Per germline, CDR1 SGHAT and CDR2 FQNNGV. With 0 bases removed from V and 4 bases from J, the gap between germline ends came to 13 bases. CDR3 size: 15 residues. The CDR3 protein is CASSLEVGVAYEQYF. The CDR3 DNA is TGTGCCAGCAGCTTAGAGGTGGGAGTAGCATACGAGCAGTACTTC. The full variable domain, its missing parts supplied by reference TRBV11-2 and TRBJ2-7, is EAGVAQSPRYKIIEKRQSVAFWCNPISGHATLYWYQQILGQGPKLLIQFQNNGVVDDSQLPKDRFSAERLKGVDSTLKIQPAKLEDSAVYLCASSLEVGVAYEQYFGPGTRLTVT.

The rearrangement uses TRBV30 and TRBJ2-5; D remains unclear. Trimming took off 3 bases at V and 1 base at J, with 15 bases between the two ends. The germline V gene has CDR1 GTSNPN and CDR2 SVGIG (reference sequence). The CDR3 consists of 15 residues. CDR3 in amino acids: CAWRSLVPPQETQYF. The CDR3 nucleotides are TGTGCCTGGAGGTCATTGGTCCCGCCCCAAGAGACCCAGTACTTC. The complete variable domain, with remaining parts taken from reference TRBV30 and TRBJ2-5, reads SQTIHQWPATLVQPVGSPLSLECTVEGTSNPNLYWYRQAAGRGLQLLFYSVGIGQISSEVPQNLSASRPQDRQFILSSKKLLLSDSGFYLCAWRSLVPPQETQYFGPGTRLLVL.

In regard to this clone: At the DNA level, this CDR3 is encoded by other sequences in the same sample as well. The chain carries TRBV18 and TRBJ2-5; D ambiguous. V lost 3 bases, J lost 4 bases, and 6 bases lay in between. Germline V gene data show CDR1 as KGHSH and CDR2 as LQKENI. This CDR3 is 12 amino acids long. CDR3 loop: CASSPLGETQYF. The CDR3 DNA follows: TGTGCCAGCTCACCCCTCGGAGAGACCCAGTACTTC.

The J gene is TRBJ2-7, the V gene TRBV9, with no clear D. Trimming took 4 bases from V and 3 from J, leaving 20 bases between them. In germline, CDR1 is SGDLS, CDR2 YYNGEE. The CDR3 runs 16 residues. The CDR3 here is CASSNLPGPYLYEQYF. The DNA of the CDR3 is TGTGCCAGCAGCAACCTACCTGGACCTTACCTCTACGAGCAGTACTTC.

The gene calls are TRBV6-1 and TRBJ2-4; D is undetermined. The CDR3 spans 15 residues. Germline V CDR1 and CDR2: MNHNS, SASEGT. V shed 9 bases and J shed 0 bases, with 15 bases lying between them. The CDR3 nucleotides are TGTGCCAGTAATGAGAACCCTTTAGCCAAAAACATTCAGTACTTC. Protein sequence: CASNENPLAKNIQYF.

The genes are TRBV5-1 and TRBJ1-1; unclear D gene. This CDR3 region has 13 residues. Deletions cut 0 bases from V and 0 bases from J, with 3 bases between. Germline loops: CDR1 SGHRS, CDR2 YFSETQ. The CDR3 DNA sequence: TGCGCCAGCAGCTTGGGAATGAACACTGAAGCTTTCTTT. Translation gives CASSLGMNTEAFF.

V gene TRBV7-3 combines with J gene TRBJ2-7; D gene ambiguous. Per germline, CDR1 SGHTA and CDR2 FQGTGA. The CDR3 is 13 amino acids. V lost 3 bases to trimming and J lost 8 bases, with 14 bases between them. The CDR3 sequence: CASSFEGFGKQYF. In DNA, the CDR3 is TGTGCCAGCAGCTTTGAAGGGTTTGGAAAGCAGTACTTC. Based on the CDR3 plus reference TRBV7-3 and TRBJ2-7, the full variable domain is GAGVSQTPSNKVTEKGKYVELRCDPISGHTALYWYRQSLGQGPEFLIYFQGTGAADDSGLPNDRFFAVRPEGSVSTLKIQRTERGDSAVYLCASSFEGFGKQYFGPGTRLTVT.

This clone has a single count. The gene calls are TRBV7-2 and TRBJ2-7, with D tentatively TRBD1 or TRBD2 (6 bases each). CDR3 length: 13 amino acids. The germline gives CDR1 SGHTA, CDR2 FQGNSA. Between the trimmed V and J ends, which lost 1 base and 6 bases, there was a span of 10 bases. The CDR3 protein is CASSLVRGGEQYF. The CDR3, as DNA: TGTGCCAGCAGCTTAGTCAGGGGAGGCGAGCAGTACTTC.

This clone has more than one count but fewer than ten. The rearrangement uses TRBV5-1 and TRBJ2-7, with D hard to call. The CDR3 contains 15 residues. Germline CDR1 SGHRS, CDR2 YFSETQ. The germline V and J ends were trimmed by 2 bases and 6 bases, with 18 bases remaining between them. Here the CDR3 DNA reads TGCGCCAGCAGCTTTAGAGGTCTCGAAGGTCGCGAGCAGTACTTC. Its protein is CASSFRGLEGREQYF.

This chain's CDR3 is CASSRMNTEAFF. DNA of the CDR3: TGTGCCAGCTCACGAATGAACACTGAAGCTTTCTTT. The V call is TRBV18, the J call TRBJ1-1; D is uncertain. Trimming removed 4 bases at V and 0 bases at J, with 3 bases between. The CDR3 sequence is 12 residues long. CDR1 and CDR2 (germline): KGHSH, LQKENI. Full variable domain (missing parts from reference TRBV18 and TRBJ1-1): NAGVMQNPRHLVRRRGQEARLRCSPMKGHSHVYWYRQLPEEGLKFMVYLQKENIIDESGMPKERFSAEFPKEGPSILRIQQVVRGDSAAYFCASSRMNTEAFFGQGTRLTVV.

The V and J genes are TRBV7-3 and TRBJ2-3, with D possibly matching TRBD2 (7 bases). This CDR3 is built from 15 residues. Trimming took off 4 bases at V and 2 bases at J, with 13 bases between the two ends. Germline CDR1 is SGHTA and CDR2 is FQGTGA. Here the CDR3 reads CASSSQAGHTDTQYF. The CDR3 DNA sequence: TGTGCCAGCAGCTCCCAAGCGGGACACACAGATACGCAGTATTTT.